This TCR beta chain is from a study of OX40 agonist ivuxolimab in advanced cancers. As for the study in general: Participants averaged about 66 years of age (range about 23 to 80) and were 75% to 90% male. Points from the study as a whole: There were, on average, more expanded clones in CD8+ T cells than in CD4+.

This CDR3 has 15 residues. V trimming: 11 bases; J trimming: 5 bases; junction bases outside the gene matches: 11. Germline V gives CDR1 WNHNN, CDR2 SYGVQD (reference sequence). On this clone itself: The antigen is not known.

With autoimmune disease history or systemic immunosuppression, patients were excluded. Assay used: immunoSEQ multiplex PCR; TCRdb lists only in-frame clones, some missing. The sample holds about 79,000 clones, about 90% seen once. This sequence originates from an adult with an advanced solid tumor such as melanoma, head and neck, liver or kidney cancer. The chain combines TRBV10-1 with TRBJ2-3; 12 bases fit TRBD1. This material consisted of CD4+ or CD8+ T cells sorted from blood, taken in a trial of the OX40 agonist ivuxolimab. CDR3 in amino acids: CASGTGGLGGDTQYF. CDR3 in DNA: TGCGCCTCTGGGACAGGGGGCCTCGGTGGAGATACGCAGTATTTT.